This TCR beta chain was observed in a study of cytomegalovirus exposure and HLA in healthy donors. Generated by immunoSEQ multiplex PCR, the TCRdb table keeps only in-frame clones and is missing some. The repertoire holds roughly 220,000 clones, with 65% to 85% as singletons. From germline, CDR1 is SEHNR and CDR2 FQNEAQ (reference sequence). CDR3 length: 13 residues. V dropped 10 bases and J dropped 2 bases, with 14 bases sitting between them. The rearrangement uses TRBV7-9 and TRBJ1-2; possibly TRBD1 for D (5 bases). The sequenced material came from PBMCs. The TCR sequence derives from a woman aged 30 to 39 in good health and CMV-seropositive. CDR3 bases: TGTGCCAACGTGGAGGGACCCAACTATGGCTACACCTTC. Encoded protein: CANVEGPNYGYTF.